This T cell receptor (beta chain) was sequenced for a study of CD8 T cells in ankylosing spondylitis. TCRdb recomputed calls from the 5' RACE reads with MiXCR, one row per CDR3 protein. The table records fewer than 250,000 distinct CDR3 sequences, 10% to 13% of them present only once. The CDR3 is 15 amino acids. Per germline, CDR1 SEHNR and CDR2 FQNEAQ (reference sequence). With V trimmed by 5 bases and J by 8 bases, 9 bases remained unmatched. J is TRBJ1-4 and V is TRBV7-9; 9 bases map to TRBD1. The material sequenced was blood, either unsorted or a sorted T cell fraction (not recorded which). The receptor comes from a male donor with ankylosing spondylitis or in good health (not recorded which). In DNA form, the CDR3 reads TGTGCCAGCAGCAAGGACGGACAGGGGTGGGAAAAACTGTTTTTT. Amino acid sequence: CASSKDGQGWEKLFF.